Below, one T cell receptor beta chain is given with its context. Germline V CDR1 and CDR2: SGHVS, FNYEAQ. With 5 bases clipped from V and 0 bases from J, the junction kept 6 bases outside the gene matches. The CDR3 sequence is 16 residues long. Some clones are missing from TCRdb's copy, which holds only in-frame ones; the method was immunoSEQ multiplex PCR. This table holds 75,000 to 80,000 clones, about 88% found once. These data come from a study of blood T cell repertoires in COVID-19. Overall study: PBMCs, B-cell-depleted T cells, or T cells provided the cDNA or gDNA that made up the material.

This sequence joins TRBV7-6 and TRBJ2-5; 10 bases line up with TRBD2. This TCR came from a human donor in a cohort sampled during active COVID-19. Material: peripheral blood. The CDR3 DNA reads as TGTGCCAGCAGCCCCCAGCTAGCGGGGGACCAAGAGACCCAGTACTTC. Translating gives CASSPQLAGDQETQYF.